A selection of T cell receptor beta chains follows, all from one sample in a study of blood T cells in healthy people across ages. TCRdb re-analysed the 5' RACE reads in MiXCR, keeping a single row per CDR3 protein. The sample includes more than 1,400,000 distinct CDR3 sequences, around two fifths of them seen just once. Sequenced: blood. The receptors originated from a woman under 30 in good health. Both conserved end residues are part of each CDR3. Each record gives: J gene, V gene, clone size, D gene, CDR3 length, CDR3 protein, CDR3 DNA. A D gene is named only where the DNA matches it firmly. The size field is filled for only some rows; it gives once, few, many or a size class.

J gene: TRBJ2-3; V gene: TRBV29-1; clone size: few; D gene: -; CDR3 length: 13; CDR3 protein: CSVLSDSTDTQYF; CDR3 DNA: TGCAGCGTTTTGTCAGATAGCACAGATACGCAGTATTTT
J gene: TRBJ2-1; V gene: TRBV12-3/TRBV12-4; clone size: -; D gene: -; CDR3 length: 16; CDR3 protein: CASSDSRGGAGDEQFF; CDR3 DNA: TGTGCCAGCAGCGACTCGAGGGGGGGGGCAGGCGATGAGCAGTTCTTC
J gene: TRBJ2-1; V gene: TRBV10-1; clone size: -; D gene: -; CDR3 length: 15; CDR3 protein: CASSEVRGSYNEQFF; CDR3 DNA: TGCGCCAGCAGTGAAGTCCGGGGCTCCTACAATGAGCAGTTCTTC
J gene: TRBJ2-2; V gene: TRBV2; clone size: few; D gene: TRBD2; CDR3 length: 16; CDR3 protein: CASSEEPSGRTGELFF; CDR3 DNA: TGTGCCAGCAGTGAAGAGCCTAGCGGGAGGACCGGGGAGCTGTTTTTT
J gene: TRBJ2-1; V gene: TRBV6-2/TRBV6-3; clone size: -; D gene: TRBD2; CDR3 length: 16; CDR3 protein: CASSGTSGGAYNEQFF; CDR3 DNA: TGTGCCAGCAGTGGGACTAGCGGGGGGGCTTACAATGAGCAGTTCTTC
J gene: TRBJ2-3; V gene: TRBV5-5; clone size: few; D gene: -; CDR3 length: 15; CDR3 protein: CASSLSSALTDTQYF; CDR3 DNA: TGTGCCAGCAGCTTGTCGTCGGCCCTCACAGATACGCAGTATTTT
J gene: TRBJ2-4; V gene: TRBV7-2; clone size: -; D gene: -; CDR3 length: 17; CDR3 protein: CASSSQTGALAKNIQYF; CDR3 DNA: TGTGCCAGCAGCTCCCAAACCGGGGCCTTAGCCAAAAACATTCAGTACTTC
J gene: TRBJ2-1; V gene: TRBV10-3; clone size: -; D gene: TRBD2; CDR3 length: 17; CDR3 protein: CAISHPGLAGDNNEQFF; CDR3 DNA: TGTGCCATCAGCCATCCGGGACTAGCGGGAGACAACAATGAGCAGTTCTTC
J gene: TRBJ1-5; V gene: TRBV29-1; clone size: few; D gene: TRBD1; CDR3 length: 13; CDR3 protein: CSVVTGGNQPQHF; CDR3 DNA: TGCAGCGTTGTCACAGGGGGCAATCAGCCCCAGCATTTT
J gene: TRBJ1-1; V gene: TRBV6-5; clone size: few; D gene: -; CDR3 length: 11; CDR3 protein: CASSYSGQAFF; CDR3 DNA: TGTGCCAGCAGTTACTCAGGTCAAGCTTTCTTT